A selection of T cell receptor beta chains follows, all from one sample in a study of cytotoxic CD8 clonotypes in ibrutinib-treated CLL. Sequencing was performed with immunoSEQ multiplex PCR; in TCRdb, only in-frame clones are kept and a portion is missing. The profile shows some 140,000 clones, 75% to 85% of them singletons. The sequences come from PBMCs, collected after 12 months of ibrutinib treatment. Receptor source: a human donor with chronic lymphocytic leukemia. CDR3s include the opening cysteine and the closing phenylalanine or tryptophan.

V: TRBV4-1
CDR3: CASSQDPGGGETQYF

V: TRBV5-8
CDR3: CASSSAPSGRAGTEQYF

V: TRBV6-1
CDR3: CASSASGSSYNEQFF

V: TRBV18
CDR3: CASSHGTSGGLAKNIQYF

V: TRBV7-9
CDR3: CASRAGGHGTQYF

V: TRBV12-5
CDR3: CASGNFPSGNTIYF

V: TRBV4-3
CDR3: CASSQDSQGGNQPQHF

V: TRBV4-1
CDR3: CASSQDFPLPYEQYF

V: TRBV5-1
CDR3: CASSLGTSGYNEQFF

V: TRBV18
CDR3: CASRFGDSYSNQPQHF

V: TRBV11-2
CDR3: CASSPGNTEAFF

V: TRBV6-5
CDR3: CASSSRWAGELFF

V: TRBV5-4
CDR3: CASSFPAGTRNKQFF

V: TRBV19
CDR3: CASSTSGYTQYF

V: TRBV18
CDR3: CASSPPSRGSLAQYF

V: TRBV10-3
CDR3: CAISWIAGVLVESNEQFF

V: TRBV5-1
CDR3: CASSLGQIQETQYF

V: TRBV5-6
CDR3: CASSLDASGRGELFF

V: TRBV20-1
CDR3: CSASRDPQYF

V: TRBV27
CDR3: CASNPSGGYNEQFF

V: TRBV28
CDR3: CASSNHRAAWDNEQFF

V: TRBV19
CDR3: CASSMATRGQGILEAFF

V: TRBV20-1
CDR3: CSAWTVYGYTF

V: TRBV25-1
CDR3: CASSDIGSHSSTDTQYF

V: TRBV5-4
CDR3: CASSLGAPSTDTQYF

V: TRBV4-3
CDR3: CASSQEAGTGLLGNQPQHF

V: TRBV7-8
CDR3: CASSLGQGGYTF

V: TRBV5-4
CDR3: CASSPVPGDANYGYTF

V: TRBV5-5
CDR3: CASSPPSTDTQYF

V: TRBV10-3
CDR3: CAISISGSYEQYF

V: TRBV28
CDR3: CASSFLVEGPIYYEQYF

V: TRBV7-9
CDR3: CASSPALGQGAQGYTF

V: TRBV6-5
CDR3: CASRTSGCTDTQYF

V: TRBV5-1
CDR3: CASNGAGVETQYF

V: TRBV27
CDR3: CASARTGREPQHF

V: TRBV4-2
CDR3: CASTKRAENEKLFF

V: TRBV4-2
CDR3: CASSQYTGGATNEKLFF

V: TRBV30
CDR3: CAWSVGVNEKLFF

V: TRBV6-6
CDR3: CASSSLAWAQFF

V: TRBV5-4
CDR3: CASSVWTGGVETQYF

V: TRBV30
CDR3: CAWSRDQETQYF

V: TRBV18
CDR3: CASSPLTTPTDTQYF

V: TRBV4-1
CDR3: CASSQDHSGRIYEQYF

V: TRBV4-3
CDR3: CASRRDREDTGELFF

V: TRBV25-1
CDR3: CASSATESYNEQFF

V: TRBV4-3
CDR3: CASSQVGVTNYGYTF

V: TRBV30
CDR3: CALYGQTDRNEQFF

V: TRBV27
CDR3: CASSLGPSRLDTQYF